This T cell receptor (beta chain) derives from a study of blood T cells in healthy people across ages. Study results and limitations: Any conclusive comparison of naive versus antigen-experienced cells was prevented by using unsorted PBMCs.

Trimming pared 2 bases from V and 5 bases from J, leaving 14 bases between. CDR1 and CDR2 (germline): SGHTA, FQGTGA. The CDR3 consists of 15 residues. Combining a sample-barcoded 5' primer with a J-beta primer mix, a second PCR ran for about 7 to 11 cycles. TCRdb reprocessed the 5' RACE reads via MiXCR and lists one record per CDR3 protein. The sample contains more than 500,000 distinct CDR3 sequences, roughly a quarter of which appear only once. A remark on this clonotype: Its antigen is unknown.

These data were also filed under a second study, of T cells of mothers and their children. That publication notes: The yield was over 8.5 million TCR beta CDR3 reads from each mother and a few million from each child.

The TCR comes from a boy under 10 years old in good health. The sequenced sample was blood. This sequence joins TRBV7-3 and TRBJ2-3; no reliable D call. CDR3 residues: CASSLHGSEGDTQYF. The CDR3 DNA follows: TGTGCCAGCAGCTTACATGGGTCTGAAGGAGATACGCAGTATTTT.